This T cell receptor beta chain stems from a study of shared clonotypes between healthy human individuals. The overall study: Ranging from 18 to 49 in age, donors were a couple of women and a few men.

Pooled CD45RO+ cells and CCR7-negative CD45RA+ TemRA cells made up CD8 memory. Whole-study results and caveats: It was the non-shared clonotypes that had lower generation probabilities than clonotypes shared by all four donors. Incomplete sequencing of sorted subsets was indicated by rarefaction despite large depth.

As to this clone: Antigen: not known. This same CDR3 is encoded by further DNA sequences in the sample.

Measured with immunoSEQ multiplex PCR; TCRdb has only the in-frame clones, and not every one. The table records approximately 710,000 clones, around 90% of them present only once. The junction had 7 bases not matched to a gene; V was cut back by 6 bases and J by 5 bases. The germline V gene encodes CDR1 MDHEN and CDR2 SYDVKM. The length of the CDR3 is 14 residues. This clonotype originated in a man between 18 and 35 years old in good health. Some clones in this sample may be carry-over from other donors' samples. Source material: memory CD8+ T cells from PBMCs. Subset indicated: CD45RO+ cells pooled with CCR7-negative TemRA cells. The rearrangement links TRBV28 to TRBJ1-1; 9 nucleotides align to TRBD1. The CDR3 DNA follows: TGTGCCAGCAGCTTCGGGACAGGGTGGACTGAAGCTTTCTTT. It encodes CASSFGTGWTEAFF.